This T cell receptor beta chain was obtained from a study of T cell responses to AZD1222 COVID-19 vaccine. Looking at the study overall: Second-dose intervals near 4 or 12 weeks were combined.

Remarks on this clone: Its target is unknown.

V dropped 0 bases and J dropped 4; count of bases not matched to a gene: 4. The CDR3 has 16 residues. CDR1 is SGHDT, CDR2 YYEEEE, per germline. Overall study findings and caveats: Unmutated variant regions are reportedly the target of nearly half of TCRs that are spike-specific. Among the donors, most were white British and more were female, and clonal diversity was possibly underestimated.

The method was immunoSEQ multiplex PCR; TCRdb's version includes in-frame clones alone and lacks a portion of them. The table lists some 120,000 clones, just over 85% of them singletons. The specimen was peripheral blood, collected on day 0 of AZD1222 vaccination. V usage is TRBV5-6 and J usage is TRBJ1-5; 10 bases align to TRBD1. The TCR was taken from an adult in good health. The CDR3 sequence is CASSLAGTGVNQPQHF. CDR3 nucleotides: TGTGCCAGCAGCTTGGCTGGGACAGGGGTTAATCAGCCCCAGCATTTT.